This is a list of T cell receptor beta chains from one sample in a study of regulatory and conventional T cells in RAG deficiency. Sequencing used immunoSEQ multiplex PCR; TCRdb keeps in-frame clones, though not all of them. The top ten hold roughly an eighth of the sample, which has 34,000 or so clones, approximately 91% seen once. These same data were also listed under a study on regulatory T cells.

Source material: CD8+ T cells sorted from blood. Receptor source: a human donor in good health. Each CDR3 is given with its conserved first and last residue. D genes are given only for firm matches. Some rows mark clone size as missing; the rest say once, few, many or name a class of expanded clone.

clone size: .
V gene: TRBV7-9
J gene: TRBJ2-5
CDR3 length: 15
D gene: .
CDR3 protein: CASSLVGGRTQTQYF
CDR3 DNA: TGTGCCAGCAGCTTAGTGGGGGGACGGACACAGACCCAGTACTTC

clone size: .
V gene: TRBV4-1
J gene: TRBJ2-3
CDR3 length: 15
D gene: .
CDR3 protein: CASSLGVPSTDTQYF
CDR3 DNA: TGCGCCAGCAGCCTGGGGGTCCCTAGCACAGATACGCAGTATTTT

clone size: .
V gene: TRBV19
J gene: TRBJ1-2
CDR3 length: 13
D gene: .
CDR3 protein: CASSWGQNYGYTF
CDR3 DNA: TGTGCCAGTAGTTGGGGGCAGAACTATGGCTACACCTTC

clone size: .
V gene: TRBV18
J gene: TRBJ1-1
CDR3 length: 14
D gene: TRBD1
CDR3 protein: CASSTQGGNTEAFF
CDR3 DNA: TGTGCCAGCTCAACACAGGGGGGGAACACTGAAGCTTTCTTT

clone size: .
V gene: TRBV6-5
J gene: TRBJ2-3
CDR3 length: 16
D gene: .
CDR3 protein: CASSYNRKGLPDTQYF
CDR3 DNA: TGTGCCAGCAGTTATAATCGGAAGGGGCTGCCAGATACGCAGTATTTT

clone size: .
V gene: TRBV4-2
J gene: TRBJ2-7
CDR3 length: 13
D gene: .
CDR3 protein: CASSWEGGLEQYF
CDR3 DNA: TGTGCCAGCAGCTGGGAGGGGGGATTGGAGCAGTACTTC

clone size: .
V gene: TRBV6-6
J gene: TRBJ1-4
CDR3 length: 15
D gene: TRBD1
CDR3 protein: CASSRGQGTNEKLFF
CDR3 DNA: TGTGCCAGCAGTAGAGGACAGGGGACTAATGAAAAACTGTTTTTT

clone size: .
V gene: TRBV27
J gene: TRBJ2-2
CDR3 length: 13
D gene: .
CDR3 protein: CASSFGPTGELFF
CDR3 DNA: TGTGCCAGCAGTTTCGGTCCTACCGGGGAGCTGTTTTTT

clone size: .
V gene: TRBV27
J gene: TRBJ2-6
CDR3 length: 15
D gene: .
CDR3 protein: CASSQLASGANVLTF
CDR3 DNA: TGTGCCAGCAGCCAGCTAGCGTCTGGGGCCAACGTCCTGACTTTC

clone size: few
V gene: TRBV4-1
J gene: TRBJ2-7
CDR3 length: 16
D gene: .
CDR3 protein: CASSQDIGGGAYEQYF
CDR3 DNA: TGCGCCAGCAGCCAAGATATAGGAGGGGGGGCCTACGAGCAGTACTTC

clone size: .
V gene: TRBV6-5
J gene: TRBJ1-6
CDR3 length: 14
D gene: .
CDR3 protein: CAGRQANFNSPLHF
CDR3 DNA: TGTGCCGGAAGACAGGCGAATTTTAATTCACCCCTCCACTTT

clone size: .
V gene: TRBV7-6
J gene: TRBJ2-1
CDR3 length: 16
D gene: .
CDR3 protein: CASSLAPGSSYNEQFF
CDR3 DNA: TGTGCCAGCAGCTTAGCGCCTGGTTCCTCCTACAATGAGCAGTTCTTC

clone size: once
V gene: TRBV7-9
J gene: TRBJ1-3
CDR3 length: 14
D gene: .
CDR3 protein: CASSLVWAGNTIYF
CDR3 DNA: TGTGCCAGCAGCTTAGTTTGGGCTGGAAACACCATATATTTT

clone size: .
V gene: TRBV2
J gene: TRBJ1-5
CDR3 length: 15
D gene: .
CDR3 protein: CASSRTRRGNQPQHF
CDR3 DNA: TGTGCCAGCAGTCGGACAAGGAGGGGCAATCAGCCCCAGCATTTT

clone size: .
V gene: TRBV6-5
J gene: TRBJ2-2
CDR3 length: 15
D gene: .
CDR3 protein: CASSYLMSGAGELFF
CDR3 DNA: TGTGCCAGCAGTTATTTGATGTCGGGTGCCGGGGAGCTGTTTTTT

clone size: .
V gene: TRBV2
J gene: TRBJ2-2
CDR3 length: 11
D gene: .
CDR3 protein: CASRGEGELFF
CDR3 DNA: TGTGCCAGCCGGGGCGAGGGGGAGCTGTTTTTT

clone size: once
V gene: TRBV2
J gene: TRBJ1-1
CDR3 length: 16
D gene: .
CDR3 protein: CASRGYSPTSNTEAFF
CDR3 DNA: TGTGCCAGCAGGGGTTATAGTCCAACCAGCAACACTGAAGCTTTCTTT

clone size: once
V gene: TRBV5-1
J gene: TRBJ1-2
CDR3 length: 14
D gene: .
CDR3 protein: CASSALPGMGGYTF
CDR3 DNA: TGCGCCAGCAGCGCTCTGCCGGGTATGGGGGGCTACACCTTC

clone size: .
V gene: TRBV2
J gene: TRBJ2-7
CDR3 length: 14
D gene: .
CDR3 protein: CASSEFDRNYEQYF
CDR3 DNA: TGTGCCAGCAGTGAATTCGACAGGAACTACGAGCAGTACTTC

clone size: .
V gene: TRBV2
J gene: TRBJ2-2
CDR3 length: 14
D gene: .
CDR3 protein: CASSVQGNTGELFF
CDR3 DNA: TGTGCCAGCAGTGTTCAGGGGAACACCGGGGAGCTGTTTTTT

clone size: .
V gene: TRBV2
J gene: TRBJ2-5
CDR3 length: 13
D gene: .
CDR3 protein: CASRGLLQETQYF
CDR3 DNA: TGTGCCAGCAGGGGGCTCCTACAAGAGACCCAGTACTTC

clone size: .
V gene: TRBV4-2
J gene: TRBJ2-6
CDR3 length: 16
D gene: .
CDR3 protein: CASSQDTDSGANVLTF
CDR3 DNA: TGTGCCAGCAGCCAGGACACGGACTCTGGGGCCAACGTCCTGACTTTC

clone size: medium-sized
V gene: TRBV19
J gene: TRBJ1-1
CDR3 length: 18
D gene: .
CDR3 protein: CASSHSIDSPVMNTEAFF
CDR3 DNA: TGTGCCAGTAGTCATTCAATAGACAGCCCTGTCATGAACACTGAAGCTTTCTTT

clone size: .
V gene: TRBV7-3
J gene: TRBJ2-1
CDR3 length: 13
D gene: .
CDR3 protein: CASSAGPNNEQFF
CDR3 DNA: TGTGCCAGCAGCGCCGGACCAAACAATGAGCAGTTCTTC

clone size: .
V gene: TRBV28
J gene: TRBJ1-4
CDR3 length: 15
D gene: TRBD1
CDR3 protein: CASSFGDRAFEKLFF
CDR3 DNA: TGTGCCAGCAGTTTTGGGGACAGGGCTTTTGAAAAACTGTTTTTT

clone size: .
V gene: TRBV7-8
J gene: TRBJ2-3
CDR3 length: 13
D gene: .
CDR3 protein: CASSYLRLDTQYF
CDR3 DNA: TGTGCCAGCAGCTACCTGAGGTTAGATACGCAGTATTTT

clone size: few
V gene: TRBV7-2
J gene: TRBJ1-3
CDR3 length: 14
D gene: .
CDR3 protein: CASSLRALGNTIYF
CDR3 DNA: TGTGCCAGCAGCTTACGGGCTCTAGGAAACACCATATATTTT

clone size: .
V gene: TRBV27
J gene: TRBJ2-3
CDR3 length: 11
D gene: .
CDR3 protein: CASSRGDTQYF
CDR3 DNA: TGTGCCAGCAGTCGGGGAGATACGCAGTATTTT

clone size: once
V gene: TRBV7-2
J gene: TRBJ1-3
CDR3 length: 15
D gene: .
CDR3 protein: CASSHWVNSGNTIYF
CDR3 DNA: TGTGCCAGCAGCCATTGGGTTAACTCTGGAAACACCATATATTTT

clone size: .
V gene: TRBV5-1
J gene: TRBJ2-7
CDR3 length: 13
D gene: .
CDR3 protein: CASVGGDPYEQYF
CDR3 DNA: TGCGCCAGCGTCGGAGGGGACCCCTACGAGCAGTACTTC

clone size: .
V gene: TRBV19
J gene: TRBJ1-2
CDR3 length: 15
D gene: .
CDR3 protein: CASLFKTGVPNGYTF
CDR3 DNA: TGTGCCAGCCTCTTCAAGACAGGCGTACCGAATGGCTACACCTTC

clone size: .
V gene: TRBV6-5
J gene: TRBJ1-6
CDR3 length: 15
D gene: .
CDR3 protein: CASSWGWMGGSPLHF
CDR3 DNA: TGTGCCAGCAGTTGGGGGTGGATGGGAGGTTCACCCCTCCACTTT

clone size: .
V gene: TRBV5-4
J gene: TRBJ2-2
CDR3 length: 14
D gene: TRBD1
CDR3 protein: CASSLTGTTGELFF
CDR3 DNA: TGTGCCAGCAGCCTGACAGGGACCACCGGGGAGCTGTTTTTT

clone size: .
V gene: TRBV9
J gene: TRBJ2-3
CDR3 length: 14
D gene: .
CDR3 protein: CASSVYETTDTQYF
CDR3 DNA: TGTGCCAGCAGCGTATATGAGACCACAGATACGCAGTATTTT

clone size: .
V gene: TRBV6-1
J gene: TRBJ1-6
CDR3 length: 14
D gene: .
CDR3 protein: CASSEATVNSPLHF
CDR3 DNA: TGTGCCAGCAGTGAAGCCACAGTAAATTCACCCCTCCACTTT

clone size: .
V gene: TRBV21-1
J gene: TRBJ2-1
CDR3 length: 17
D gene: .
CDR3 protein: CASSKVDGTETNNEQFF
CDR3 DNA: TGTGCCAGCAGCAAAGTGGACGGGACAGAGACTAACAATGAGCAGTTCTTC

clone size: .
V gene: TRBV7-3
J gene: TRBJ2-2
CDR3 length: 14
D gene: .
CDR3 protein: CASSLKRNTGELFF
CDR3 DNA: TGTGCCAGCAGCTTAAAGAGGAACACCGGGGAGCTGTTTTTT

clone size: .
V gene: TRBV5-1
J gene: TRBJ1-3
CDR3 length: 11
D gene: .
CDR3 protein: CASSVGNTIYF
CDR3 DNA: TGCGCCAGCAGCGTCGGAAACACCATATATTTT